The next 13 T cell receptor beta chains were all read from a single sample in a study of T cells after yellow fever vaccination. Each CDR3 protein is one row after TCRdb ran MiXCR on the 5' RACE reads. The sample contains about 250,000 distinct CDR3 sequences, roughly 3.7% of which appear only once. The source was PBMCs, collected 15 days after the yellow fever booster vaccination. The receptor source for this set is a man aged 18 to 29 who received the YFV17D yellow fever vaccine.

A remark on this clonotype: A much larger clone is a single base away; this may be a read error. The CDR3 loop reads CASRPDRDRVKLFF. CDR3 DNA: TGTGCCAGCAGACCGGACAGGGACCGAGTAAAACTGTTTTTT. The chain combines TRBV6-5 with TRBJ1-4; 8 bases agree with TRBD1. The CDR3 is 14 amino acids. Germline CDR1 is MNHEY and CDR2 is SVGAGI. V lost 6 bases and J lost 10; bases outside the gene matches: 10.

This clonotype was seen repeatedly, ten times or more. This sequence joins TRBV12-3 or TRBV12-4 and TRBJ2-3; D may be TRBD1 or TRBD2 (6 bases each). The V end was cut by 4 bases, the J end by 5 bases, with 13 bases between. The CDR3 is made up of 14 amino acids. CDR3 in amino acids: CASSSSGAVDTQYF. As DNA, the CDR3 is TGTGCCAGCAGTTCGTCGGGGGCGGTAGATACGCAGTATTTT.

This clonotype was picked up a small number of times. The V gene is TRBV5-6, the J gene TRBJ2-5, with D possibly TRBD1 on 6 matching bases. This CDR3 is 15 amino acids long. In germline, CDR1 is SGHDT, CDR2 YYEEEE. With 0 bases removed from V and 5 bases from J, the gap between germline ends came to 14 bases. In DNA form, the CDR3 reads TGTGCCAGCAGCTTGGGGCGGTGGGGGCCGGAGACCCAGTACTTC. Translation gives CASSLGRWGPETQYF. Full variable domain (remainder filled in from reference TRBV5-6 and TRBJ2-5): DAGVTQSPTHLIKTRGQQVTLRCSPKSGHDTVSWYQQALGQGPQFIFQYYEEEERQRGNFPDRFSGHQFPNYSSELNVNALLLGDSALYLCASSLGRWGPETQYFGPGTRLLVL.

This clonotype was seen ten or more times. The chain links TRBV5-1 to TRBJ2-5; 7 bases are shared with TRBD2. V lost 2 bases to trimming and J lost 7 bases; unmatched junction nucleotides: 11. This CDR3 is 15 amino acids long. Looked up from germline, CDR1 is SGHRS and CDR2 is YFSETQ. The CDR3 region has the DNA TGCGCCAGCAGCTTACTTGACGGCCGCGGGGGGACCCAGTACTTC. Translation gives CASSLLDGRGGTQYF.

The CDR3 here is CASSVYGPSYEQYV. CDR3 nucleotides: TGTGCCAGCAGTGTATACGGACCGAGCTACGAGCAGTACGTC. The chain has TRBV27 and TRBJ2-7, with no clear D. CDR1 is MNHEY and CDR2 is SMNVEV in the germline V gene (reference sequence). This CDR3 has 14 residues. V shed 5 bases and J shed 3 bases, with 14 bases lying between them.

This clonotype was picked up many times. The chain recombines TRBV20-1 with TRBJ2-1, with unresolved D. Germline loops: CDR1 DFQATT, CDR2 SNEGSKA (reference sequence). The V gene lost 5 bases and the J gene lost 4 bases, with 3 bases spanning the gap. This CDR3 is 10 amino acids long. This CDR3 reads CSALYNEQFF. The CDR3, as DNA: TGCAGTGCTCTTTACAATGAGCAGTTCTTC.

This clonotype was seen many times. The chain recombines TRBV3-1 with TRBJ1-6, with D perhaps TRBD1 (5 bases). The germline V gene has CDR1 LGHDT and CDR2 YNNKEL (reference sequence). Trimming removed 3 bases at V and 8 bases at J, with 11 bases between. CDR3 length: 14 residues. The CDR3 DNA reads TGTGCCAGCAGCCAGGTGACAGCCGATTCACCCCTCCACTTT. Translated: CASSQVTADSPLHF.

This clonotype has a handful of counts. This rearrangement joins TRBV20-1 to TRBJ1-5; D perhaps matches TRBD1 (5 bases). Germline V gives CDR1 DFQATT, CDR2 SNEGSKA (reference sequence). V lost 4 bases, J lost 3 bases, and 22 bases lay in between. The CDR3 spans 17 residues. The CDR3 DNA reads TGCAGTGCTACGTCCCTGGGGGGGTCCCACAACAATCAGCCCCAGCATTTT. Protein: CSATSLGGSHNNQPQHF.

This clonotype showed up just a few times. J is TRBJ2-5 and V is TRBV19; D gene unclear. Germline lookup yields CDR1 LNHDA and CDR2 SQIVND (reference sequence). The V end lost 9 bases, the J end lost 2 bases, and 13 bases lay between the germline ends. This CDR3 region has 13 residues. The CDR3: CASRSSRQETQYF. For the CDR3, the DNA is TGTGCCAGCCGCAGCAGTAGACAAGAGACCCAGTACTTC.

This clonotype was counted at least ten times. The CDR3 spells CASSLQGGGYNEQFF. The CDR3 nucleotides read TGTGCCAGCAGTCTCCAGGGGGGGGGTTACAATGAGCAGTTCTTC. The chain couples TRBV6-6 to TRBJ2-1; the D gene could be TRBD1 or TRBD2 (7 bases each). V gave up 5 bases and J gave up 4 bases, with 15 bases separating them. The CDR3 is 15 residues long. Germline lookup yields CDR1 MNHNY and CDR2 SVGAGI (reference sequence).

This clonotype was picked up many times. J is TRBJ2-2 and V is TRBV7-9; TRBD1 might be the D (6 bases). The V end was cut by 5 bases, the J end by 2 bases, with 9 bases between. The CDR3 has 14 residues. CDR1 and CDR2 from the germline V gene are SEHNR and FQNEAQ (reference sequence). The CDR3 sequence: CASSTGHNTGELFF. Written as DNA, the CDR3 is TGTGCCAGCAGCACGGGACATAACACCGGGGAGCTGTTTTTT.

This clonotype was counted many times. CDR3 loop: CASSLKRGNEQYF. The DNA of the CDR3 is TGTGCCAGCAGCTTAAAACGCGGAAACGAGCAGTACTTC. This chain links TRBV7-3 with TRBJ2-7; D is ambiguous. Germline loops: CDR1 SGHTA, CDR2 FQGTGA. V was shortened by 1 base and J by 5 bases, with 9 bases between the two germline ends. This CDR3 contains 13 residues.

This clonotype was seen many times. V and J are TRBV5-1 and TRBJ2-5, with a possible D match to TRBD2 (5 bases). The CDR3 consists of 14 residues. Trimming removed 0 bases from V and 2 bases from J, with 8 bases in between. Germline CDR1 reads SGHRS; CDR2 reads YFSETQ. This CDR3 is CASSLGTFQETQYF. In nucleotides, the CDR3 is TGCGCCAGCAGCTTGGGGACTTTTCAAGAGACCCAGTACTTC.